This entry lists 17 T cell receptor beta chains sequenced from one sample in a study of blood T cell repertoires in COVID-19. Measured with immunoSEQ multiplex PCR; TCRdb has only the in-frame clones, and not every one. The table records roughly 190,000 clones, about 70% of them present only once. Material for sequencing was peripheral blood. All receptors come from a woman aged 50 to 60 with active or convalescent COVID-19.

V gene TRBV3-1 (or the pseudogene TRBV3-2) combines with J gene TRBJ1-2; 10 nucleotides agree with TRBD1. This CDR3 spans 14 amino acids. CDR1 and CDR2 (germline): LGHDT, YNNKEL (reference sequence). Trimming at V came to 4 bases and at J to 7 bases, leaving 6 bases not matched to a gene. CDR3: CASSRLGQGSGYTF. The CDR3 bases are TGTGCCAGCAGCCGCCTGGGACAGGGGTCTGGCTACACCTTC.

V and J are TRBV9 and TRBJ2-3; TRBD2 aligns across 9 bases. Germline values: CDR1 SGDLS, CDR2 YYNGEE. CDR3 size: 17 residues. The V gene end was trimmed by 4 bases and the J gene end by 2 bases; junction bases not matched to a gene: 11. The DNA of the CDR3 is TGTGCCAGCAGCCCGCGGGTAGCGGGGGCGCCCACAGATACGCAGTATTTT. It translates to CASSPRVAGAPTDTQYF.

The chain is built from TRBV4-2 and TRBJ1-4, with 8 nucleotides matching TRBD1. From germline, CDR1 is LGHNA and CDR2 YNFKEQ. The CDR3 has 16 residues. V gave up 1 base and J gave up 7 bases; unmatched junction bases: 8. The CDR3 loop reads CASSQAHAQGGEKLFF. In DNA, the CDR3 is TGTGCCAGCAGCCAAGCTCACGCACAGGGGGGTGAAAAACTGTTTTTT.

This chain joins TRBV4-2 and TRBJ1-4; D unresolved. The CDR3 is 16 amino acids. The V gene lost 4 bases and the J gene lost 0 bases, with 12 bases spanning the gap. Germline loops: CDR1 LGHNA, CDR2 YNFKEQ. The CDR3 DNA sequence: TGTGCCAGCAGCCGCCCCAGAGGTGCAACTAATGAAAAACTGTTTTTT. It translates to CASSRPRGATNEKLFF.

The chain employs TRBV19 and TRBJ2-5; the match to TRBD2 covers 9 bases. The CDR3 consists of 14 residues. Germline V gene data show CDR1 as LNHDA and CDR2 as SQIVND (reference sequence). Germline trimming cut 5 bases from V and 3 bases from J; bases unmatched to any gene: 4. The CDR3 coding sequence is TGTGCCAGTAGTCCCGGCGGGGGGGAAGAGACCCAGTACTTC. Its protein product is CASSPGGGEETQYF. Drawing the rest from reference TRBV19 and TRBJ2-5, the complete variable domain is DGGITQSPKYLFRKEGQNVTLSCEQNLNHDAMYWYRQDPGQGLRLIYYSQIVNDFQKGDIAEGYSVSREKKESFPLTVTSAQKNPTAFYLCASSPGGGEETQYFGPGTRLLVL.

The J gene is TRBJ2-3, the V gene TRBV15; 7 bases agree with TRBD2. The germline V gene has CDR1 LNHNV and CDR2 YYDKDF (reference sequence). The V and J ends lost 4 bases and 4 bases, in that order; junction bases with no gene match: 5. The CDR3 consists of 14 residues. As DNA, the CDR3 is TGTGCCACCAGCAACGGACTAGGCTCAGATACGCAGTATTTT. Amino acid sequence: CATSNGLGSDTQYF.

The CDR3 spells CASSSPRGNEKLFF. CDR3 nucleotides: TGTGCCAGCAGCTCACCGCGGGGGAACGAAAAACTGTTTTTT. The V gene is TRBV9, the J gene TRBJ1-4, with a possible D match to TRBD1 (5 bases). Trimming cost V 4 bases and J 8 bases, with 15 bases left between them. CDR1 SGDLS and CDR2 YYNGEE come from the germline V gene. This CDR3 contains 14 residues.

The CDR3 DNA is TGTGCCAGCAGCCCCGGTCCCCACAGGGGACGAGAGACCCAGTACTTC. It codes for CASSPGPHRGRETQYF. J is TRBJ2-5 and V is TRBV11-2, with 7 positions matching TRBD1. This CDR3 spans 16 amino acids. CDR1 and CDR2 from the germline V gene are SGHAT and FQNNGV. V lost 5 bases, J lost 4 bases, and 13 bases stayed unmatched.

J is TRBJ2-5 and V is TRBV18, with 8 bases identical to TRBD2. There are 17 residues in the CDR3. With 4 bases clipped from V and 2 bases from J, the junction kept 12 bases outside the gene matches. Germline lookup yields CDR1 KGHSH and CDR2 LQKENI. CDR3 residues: CASSRSASGGRQETQYF. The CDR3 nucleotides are TGTGCCAGCTCACGCAGCGCCAGCGGGGGCCGTCAAGAGACCCAGTACTTC. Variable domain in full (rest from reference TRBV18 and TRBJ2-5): NAGVMQNPRHLVRRRGQEARLRCSPMKGHSHVYWYRQLPEEGLKFMVYLQKENIIDESGMPKERFSAEFPKEGPSILRIQQVVRGDSAAYFCASSRSASGGRQETQYFGPGTRLLVL.

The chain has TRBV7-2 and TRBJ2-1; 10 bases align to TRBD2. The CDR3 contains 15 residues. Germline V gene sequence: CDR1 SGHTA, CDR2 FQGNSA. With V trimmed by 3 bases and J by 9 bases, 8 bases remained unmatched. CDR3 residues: CASSLSASGGVEQFF. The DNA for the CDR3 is TGTGCCAGCAGCTTGTCCGCTAGCGGGGGCGTTGAGCAGTTCTTC.

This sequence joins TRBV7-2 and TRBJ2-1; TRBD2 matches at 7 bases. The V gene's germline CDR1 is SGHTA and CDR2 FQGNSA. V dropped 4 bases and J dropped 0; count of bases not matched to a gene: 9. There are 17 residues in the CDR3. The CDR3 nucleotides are TGTGCCAGCAGCTCCCGGGGCGGGGGTCTCTCCTACAATGAGCAGTTCTTC. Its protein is CASSSRGGGLSYNEQFF.

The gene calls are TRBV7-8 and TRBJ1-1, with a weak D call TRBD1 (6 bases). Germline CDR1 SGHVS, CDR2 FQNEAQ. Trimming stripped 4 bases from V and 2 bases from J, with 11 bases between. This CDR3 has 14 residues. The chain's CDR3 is CASSSGGGNTEAFF. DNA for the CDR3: TGTGCCAGCAGCTCGGGGGGCGGCAACACTGAAGCTTTCTTT.

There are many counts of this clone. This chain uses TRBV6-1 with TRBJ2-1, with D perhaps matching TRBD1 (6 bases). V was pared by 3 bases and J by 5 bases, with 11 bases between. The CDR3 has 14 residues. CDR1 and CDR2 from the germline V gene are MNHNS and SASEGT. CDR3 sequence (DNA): TGTGCCAGCAGTGATTGGGGGCCGAACAATGAGCAGTTCTTC. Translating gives CASSDWGPNNEQFF.

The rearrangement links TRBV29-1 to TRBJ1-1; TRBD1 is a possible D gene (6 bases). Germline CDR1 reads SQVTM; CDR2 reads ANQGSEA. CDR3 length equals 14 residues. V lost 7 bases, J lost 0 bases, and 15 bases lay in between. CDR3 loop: CSGIRGHLNTEAFF. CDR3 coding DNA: TGCAGCGGCATTCGGGGACATTTGAACACTGAAGCTTTCTTT.

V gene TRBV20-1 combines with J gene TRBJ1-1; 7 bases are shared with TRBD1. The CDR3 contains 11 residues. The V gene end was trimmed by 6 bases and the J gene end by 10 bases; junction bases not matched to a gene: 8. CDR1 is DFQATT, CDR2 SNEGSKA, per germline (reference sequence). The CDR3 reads CSARTGFGAFF. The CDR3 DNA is TGCAGTGCCAGGACAGGTTTTGGAGCTTTCTTT.

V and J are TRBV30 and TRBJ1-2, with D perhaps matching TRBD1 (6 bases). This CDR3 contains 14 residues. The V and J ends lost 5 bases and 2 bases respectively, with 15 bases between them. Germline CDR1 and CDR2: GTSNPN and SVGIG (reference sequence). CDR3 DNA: TGTGCCTGGTCCCGGACAGCCCTAAACTATGGCTACACCTTC. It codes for CAWSRTALNYGYTF.

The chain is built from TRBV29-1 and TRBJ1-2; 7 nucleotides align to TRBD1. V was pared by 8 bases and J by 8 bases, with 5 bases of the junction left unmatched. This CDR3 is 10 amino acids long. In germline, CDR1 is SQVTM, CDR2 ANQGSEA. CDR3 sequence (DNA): TGCAGCACAGACAGGGACGGCTACACCTTC. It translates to CSTDRDGYTF.